Listed here are 32 T cell receptor beta chains from one sample, sequenced in a study of PD-1 blockade in classical Hodgkin lymphoma. Produced via immunoSEQ multiplex PCR; TCRdb's table is partial and in-frame only. Of about 24,000 clones in the sample, 81% were seen once. Brentuximab vedotin exposure varied among the patients, all of whom had relapsed after autologous stem cell transplantation. Source: peripheral blood mononuclear cells (PBMCs), taken before the second cycle of nivolumab. These receptors all stem from a human donor with classical Hodgkin lymphoma.

The CDR3 loop is CASSPLQVYEQYF. In DNA form, the CDR3 reads TGTGCCAGCAGCCCCCTGCAGGTCTACGAGCAGTACTTC. The gene calls are TRBV11-2 and TRBJ2-7; D not resolved. The germline V gene encodes CDR1 SGHAT and CDR2 FQNNGV. V shed 5 bases and J shed 3 bases, with 11 bases lying between them. This CDR3 has 13 residues. The variable domain in full, with the rest retrieved from reference TRBV11-2 and TRBJ2-7, is EAGVAQSPRYKIIEKRQSVAFWCNPISGHATLYWYQQILGQGPKLLIQFQNNGVVDDSQLPKDRFSAERLKGVDSTLKIQPAKLEDSAVYLCASSPLQVYEQYFGPGTRLTVT.

The rearrangement uses TRBV7-9 and TRBJ2-3; D possibly corresponds to TRBD1 (5 bases). Trimming took off 5 bases at V and 0 bases at J, with 12 bases between the two ends. Germline CDR1 SEHNR, CDR2 FQNEAQ (reference sequence). This CDR3 is built from 15 residues. CDR3 region: CASSPQGHSTDTQYF. The CDR3 nucleotides read TGTGCCAGCAGCCCGCAGGGCCACAGCACAGATACGCAGTATTTT.

The chain is built from TRBV18 and TRBJ2-7; TRBD2 agrees at 7 bases. Germline V gene data show CDR1 as KGHSH and CDR2 as LQKENI. The CDR3 has 18 residues. Trimming cost V 2 bases and J 0 bases; bases outside gene matches: 13. CDR3 nucleotides: TGTGCCAGCTCACCATCTCCCTATAGGGGCGGGAGCTCCTACGAGCAGTACTTC. This codes for CASSPSPYRGGSSYEQYF.

CDR3 residues: CASSYRGGYNSPLHF. CDR3 DNA sequence: TGTGCCAGCAGTTATAGGGGGGGGTATAATTCACCCCTCCACTTT. V and J are TRBV27 and TRBJ1-6; tentative D call: TRBD1 (6 bases). Per the germline V gene, CDR1 is MNHEY and CDR2 is SMNVEV (reference sequence). Trimming shortened V by 4 bases and J by 4 bases, and 11 bases separated the two germline ends. CDR3 length: 15 residues.

This chain connects TRBV6-5 to TRBJ2-5; D is perhaps TRBD1 or TRBD2 (5 bases each). Deletions cut 0 bases from V and 5 bases from J, with 13 bases between. Germline-derived CDR1 and CDR2 are MNHEY and SVGAGI. The CDR3 runs to 15 residues. CDR3: CASSYSRQPGETQYF. The CDR3 nucleotides read TGTGCCAGCAGTTACTCCCGACAGCCGGGGGAGACCCAGTACTTC.

This clone was counted a single time. V gene TRBV4-2 combines with J gene TRBJ2-7; tentatively, D is TRBD1 (5 bases). Trimming removed 3 bases at V and 1 base at J, with 13 bases between. The CDR3 spans 15 residues. Germline CDR1 reads LGHNA; CDR2 reads YNFKEQ. The CDR3 bases are TGTGCCAGCAGCCAGGGCGAGGACATATCCTACGAGCAGTACTTC. As protein: CASSQGEDISYEQYF.

The chain carries TRBV28 and TRBJ2-2, with D unresolved. Per the germline V gene, CDR1 is MDHEN and CDR2 is SYDVKM. Trimming cost V 9 bases and J 8 bases, with 25 bases left between them. This CDR3 contains 16 residues. CDR3 residues: CASQILSGATRGELFF. The CDR3 DNA sequence: TGTGCCAGTCAAATCCTCAGTGGCGCGACGAGGGGGGAGCTGTTTTTT.

The chain uses TRBV11-3 and TRBJ1-3; 8 bases map to TRBD1. In germline, CDR1 is SGHNT, CDR2 YENEEA. The CDR3 sequence is 16 residues long. J gave up 2 bases and V 5 bases, and 8 bases lay outside the gene matches. Here the CDR3 DNA reads TGTGCCAGCAGCAGACGACAGGGGAGAACTGGAAACACCATATATTTT. Residues: CASSRRQGRTGNTIYF.

Of note for this clone: The sample has other DNA sequences that encode this CDR3 too. The chain is built from TRBV2 and TRBJ2-5; D perhaps matches TRBD2 (6 bases). From germline, CDR1 is SNHLY and CDR2 FYNNEI. The length of the CDR3 is 13 residues. Trimming took 4 bases from V and 2 from J, leaving 8 bases between them. The CDR3 is CASSGSGQETQYF. In nucleotides, the CDR3 is TGTGCCAGCAGTGGGAGCGGGCAAGAGACCCAGTACTTC.

This clone was counted only a few times. V is TRBV28 and J is TRBJ1-2; 7 nucleotides match TRBD1. This CDR3 is built from 17 residues. Per germline, CDR1 MDHEN and CDR2 SYDVKM. The J segment lost 5 bases and the V segment lost 7 bases, leaving 19 bases of the junction unmatched. The CDR3, as DNA: TGTGCCAGCAACGACGGTGGGTCGACAGGGCAGTTATATGGCTACACCTTC. Translation: CASNDGGSTGQLYGYTF.

This chain links TRBV5-1 with TRBJ2-1, with TRBD2 identical over 8 bases. The CDR3 covers 14 residues. Trimming removed 2 bases from V and 7 bases from J; junction bases left unmatched: 5. The germline V gene encodes CDR1 SGHRS and CDR2 YFSETQ. CDR3 sequence (DNA): TGCGCCAGCAGCTTTAGCGGGATAGGGAATGAGCAGTTCTTC. Protein product: CASSFSGIGNEQFF.

This sequence joins TRBV7-9 and TRBJ2-3; 7 nucleotides agree with TRBD1. Germline CDR1 and CDR2: SEHNR and FQNEAQ (reference sequence). This CDR3 spans 16 amino acids. V trimming: 6 bases; J trimming: 9 bases; junction bases outside the gene matches: 18. CDR3 nucleotides: TGTGCCAGCAGGTCCCCCCGGGACAGAGCTCGAGGCACGCAGTATTTT. It codes for CASRSPRDRARGTQYF.

CDR3 coding DNA: TGTGCCTGGACAGGGAGGGCCCAAGAGACCCAGTACTTC. It translates to CAWTGRAQETQYF. The rearrangement joins TRBV30 to TRBJ2-5; 7 nucleotides agree with TRBD2. CDR3 length: 13 amino acids. The germline CDR1 and CDR2 sequences are GTSNPN and SVGIG (reference sequence). V was clipped by 4 bases and J by 1 base; unmatched bases: 3.

The gene calls are TRBV7-9 and TRBJ2-2, with no clear D. Germline assignment: CDR1 SEHNR and CDR2 FQNEAQ (reference sequence). There are 12 residues in the CDR3. The V end was cut by 3 bases, the J end by 6 bases, with 5 bases between. The CDR3 coding sequence is TGTGCCAGCAGCTTGTTCGCCGGGGAGCTGTTTTTT. Translating it yields CASSLFAGELFF.

The chain couples TRBV5-1 to TRBJ2-1; 7 bases agree with TRBD2. Germline CDR1 and CDR2: SGHRS and YFSETQ. CDR3 length: 21 residues. Trimming cost V 9 bases and J 7 bases; bases outside gene matches: 34. CDR3 sequence reads: CATISSPIRGVMEAARNEQFF. DNA of the CDR3: TGCGCCACCATCTCCTCCCCAATCCGGGGGGTCATGGAGGCCGCTAGGAATGAGCAGTTCTTC.

This sequence joins TRBV2 and TRBJ1-3; D unclear. The ends were cut back, 5 bases at V and 7 bases at J, with 9 bases in the middle. Germline V lookup: CDR1 SNHLY, CDR2 FYNNEI. This CDR3 contains 12 residues. For the CDR3, the DNA is TGTGCCAGCAGTCGGGAGGGTAACACCATATATTTT. Its translation is CASSREGNTIYF.

The genes are TRBV9 and TRBJ1-1, with D perhaps TRBD1 (5 bases). Trimming shortened V by 0 bases and J by 7 bases, and 19 bases separated the two germline ends. The CDR3 contains 16 residues. CDR1 SGDLS and CDR2 YYNGEE come from the germline V gene. The CDR3 loop reads CASSVGQGPSASEAFF. For the CDR3, the DNA is TGTGCCAGCAGCGTAGGTCAGGGACCTAGTGCAAGTGAAGCTTTCTTT.

V usage is TRBV12-5 and J usage is TRBJ2-5; D is unresolved. The CDR3 runs to 14 residues. Germline assignment: CDR1 LGHNT and CDR2 FRNRAP. The ends were cut back, 2 bases at V and 1 base at J, with 8 bases in the middle. The CDR3 protein is CASGLYGSQETQYF. The CDR3 DNA reads TGTGCTAGTGGTTTGTATGGCAGCCAAGAGACCCAGTACTTC. Full variable domain (outside the CDR3, taken from reference TRBV12-5 and TRBJ2-5): DARVTQTPRHKVTEMGQEVTMRCQPILGHNTVFWYRQTMMQGLELLAYFRNRAPLDDSGMPKDRFSAEMPDATLATLKIQPSEPRDSAVYFCASGLYGSQETQYFGPGTRLLVL.

The V gene is TRBV5-4, the J gene TRBJ1-2; 9 positions match TRBD1. V dropped 4 bases and J dropped 8; count of bases not matched to a gene: 18. There are 17 residues in the CDR3. From germline, CDR1 is SGHNT and CDR2 YYREEE (reference sequence). The CDR3 here is CASSTHRGPRMEGGYTF. The CDR3 DNA reads TGTGCCAGCAGCACCCACAGGGGGCCCCGTATGGAAGGAGGCTACACCTTC.

The rearrangement uses TRBV25-1 and TRBJ1-1; TRBD1 is a possible D gene (5 bases). Trimming stripped 2 bases from V and 3 bases from J, with 7 bases between. Germline V lookup: CDR1 MGHDK, CDR2 SYGVNS. This CDR3 region has 13 residues. The CDR3 loop reads CASSEGDYTEAFF. The CDR3 region has the DNA TGTGCCAGCAGTGAAGGGGACTACACTGAAGCTTTCTTT.

The chain is built from TRBV11-2 and TRBJ2-7; the D gene is possibly TRBD1 (5 bases). The germline V and J ends were trimmed by 4 bases and 0 bases, with 16 bases remaining between them. Germline V lookup: CDR1 SGHAT, CDR2 FQNNGV. This CDR3 has 16 amino acids. The DNA for the CDR3 is TGTGCCAGCAGCTCCCGGTTCCGACAGAGCTCCTACGAGCAGTACTTC. Its protein is CASSSRFRQSSYEQYF.

This CDR3 reads CASSFPLDRGSNQPQHF. DNA for the CDR3: TGTGCCAGCAGCTTCCCGCTGGACAGGGGTAGCAATCAGCCCCAGCATTTT. The chain carries TRBV7-8 and TRBJ1-5; 9 nucleotides agree with TRBD1. V lost 3 bases to trimming and J lost 0 bases; unmatched junction nucleotides: 6. Germline CDR1 SGHVS, CDR2 FQNEAQ. The CDR3 covers 17 residues. Full variable domain (missing parts from reference TRBV7-8 and TRBJ1-5): GAGVSQSPRYKVAKRGQDVALRCDPISGHVSLFWYQQALGQGPEFLTYFQNEAQLDKSGLPSDRFFAERPEGSVSTLKIQRTQQEDSAVYLCASSFPLDRGSNQPQHFGDGTRLSIL.

V usage is TRBV6-1 and J usage is TRBJ2-3, with TRBD1 matching 8 bases. The V gene end was trimmed by 4 bases and the J gene end by 5 bases; junction bases not matched to a gene: 14. Germline V gives CDR1 MNHNS, CDR2 SASEGT. The CDR3 is made up of 17 amino acids. Written as DNA, the CDR3 is TGTGCCAGCAGTGCCCCGTCAGGGGGCGCTAGGATAGATACGCAGTATTTT. It codes for CASSAPSGGARIDTQYF.

The chain recombines TRBV28 with TRBJ2-2; D ambiguous. Trimming cost V 2 bases and J 4 bases, with 14 bases left between them. CDR1 and CDR2 from the germline V gene are MDHEN and SYDVKM. CDR3 length equals 16 residues. The CDR3 nucleotides are TGTGCCAGCAGTTTAGAGCGAGGCAGAGGCACCGGGGAGCTGTTTTTT. Translating gives CASSLERGRGTGELFF.

The chain couples TRBV5-1 to TRBJ2-7, with 8 positions matching TRBD2. The CDR3 is made up of 12 amino acids. Trimming removed 5 bases from V and 5 bases from J; junction bases left unmatched: 3. Per germline, CDR1 SGHRS and CDR2 YFSETQ. CDR3: CASRSGGHEQYF. The CDR3 region has the DNA TGCGCCAGCAGGTCGGGGGGGCACGAGCAGTACTTC.

V and J are TRBV10-3 and TRBJ2-7; D is possibly TRBD2 (7 bases). Germline values: CDR1 ENHRY, CDR2 SYGVKD. The CDR3 has 14 residues. The germline V and J ends were trimmed by 7 bases and 7 bases, with 20 bases remaining between them. CDR3 bases: TGTGCCATCACACATGATGGGGGGGGGCAGGAGCAGTACTTC. Amino acid sequence: CAITHDGGGQEQYF.

The chain joins TRBV11-2 to TRBJ1-3; a possible D gene is TRBD1 (5 bases). Germline CDR1 reads SGHAT; CDR2 reads FQNNGV. The CDR3 is 15 amino acids. Trimming pared 5 bases from V and 0 bases from J, leaving 11 bases between. The CDR3 coding sequence is TGTGCCAGCAGCATAAGGGGAGGCTCTGGAAACACCATATATTTT. Its translation: CASSIRGGSGNTIYF.

The J gene is TRBJ2-2, the V gene TRBV10-3; maybe TRBD1 (6 bases). There are 14 residues in the CDR3. The germline V and J ends were trimmed by 11 bases and 4 bases, with 17 bases remaining between them. CDR1 ENHRY and CDR2 SYGVKD come from the germline V gene. Here the CDR3 reads CAAEQGKGTGELFF. The DNA of the CDR3 is TGTGCCGCAGAACAGGGAAAAGGCACCGGGGAGCTGTTTTTT.

V usage is TRBV30 and J usage is TRBJ1-4, with TRBD1 matching over 8 bases. The CDR3 loop spans 16 amino acids. Per the germline V gene, CDR1 is GTSNPN and CDR2 is SVGIG (reference sequence). V lost 2 bases and J lost 0; bases outside the gene matches: 5. CDR3 amino acids: CAWSTRTGSTNEKLFF. The CDR3 coding sequence is TGTGCCTGGAGTACGAGGACAGGGTCAACTAATGAAAAACTGTTTTTT.

This sequence joins TRBV19 and TRBJ1-1, with TRBD1 matching 7 bases. Germline trimming cut 6 bases from V and 1 base from J; bases unmatched to any gene: 17. Germline CDR1 and CDR2: LNHDA and SQIVND (reference sequence). The CDR3 is 18 residues long. The CDR3 is CASRGYPGQSFGNTEAFF. For the CDR3, the DNA is TGTGCCAGTAGGGGATACCCGGGACAGTCGTTCGGGAACACTGAAGCTTTCTTT. The variable domain in full, completed from reference TRBV19 and TRBJ1-1, reads DGGITQSPKYLFRKEGQNVTLSCEQNLNHDAMYWYRQDPGQGLRLIYYSQIVNDFQKGDIAEGYSVSREKKESFPLTVTSAQKNPTAFYLCASRGYPGQSFGNTEAFFGQGTRLTVV.

The genes are TRBV30 and TRBJ2-1, with 8 nucleotides matching TRBD1. This CDR3 comprises 12 residues. The ends lost 4 bases at V and 14 bases at J; junction bases unmatched: 10. Germline V gives CDR1 GTSNPN, CDR2 SVGIG (reference sequence). DNA of the CDR3: TGTGCCTGGAAGACAGGGGTACAATCGAAGTTCTTC. Its translation: CAWKTGVQSKFF. Full variable domain (remainder filled in from reference TRBV30 and TRBJ2-1): SQTIHQWPATLVQPVGSPLSLECTVEGTSNPNLYWYRQAAGRGLQLLFYSVGIGQISSEVPQNLSASRPQDRQFILSSKKLLLSDSGFYLCAWKTGVQSKFFGPGTRLTVL.

This chain uses TRBV28 with TRBJ2-7; 9 nucleotides match TRBD2. V was pared by 5 bases and J by 1 base, with 18 bases of the junction left unmatched. The CDR3 runs to 19 residues. Per germline, CDR1 MDHEN and CDR2 SYDVKM. The CDR3 DNA sequence: TGTGCCAGCAGTCCCCCAGGTAGCGGGAGAAAGATTGTATCCTACGAGCAGTACTTC. It is translated as CASSPPGSGRKIVSYEQYF.